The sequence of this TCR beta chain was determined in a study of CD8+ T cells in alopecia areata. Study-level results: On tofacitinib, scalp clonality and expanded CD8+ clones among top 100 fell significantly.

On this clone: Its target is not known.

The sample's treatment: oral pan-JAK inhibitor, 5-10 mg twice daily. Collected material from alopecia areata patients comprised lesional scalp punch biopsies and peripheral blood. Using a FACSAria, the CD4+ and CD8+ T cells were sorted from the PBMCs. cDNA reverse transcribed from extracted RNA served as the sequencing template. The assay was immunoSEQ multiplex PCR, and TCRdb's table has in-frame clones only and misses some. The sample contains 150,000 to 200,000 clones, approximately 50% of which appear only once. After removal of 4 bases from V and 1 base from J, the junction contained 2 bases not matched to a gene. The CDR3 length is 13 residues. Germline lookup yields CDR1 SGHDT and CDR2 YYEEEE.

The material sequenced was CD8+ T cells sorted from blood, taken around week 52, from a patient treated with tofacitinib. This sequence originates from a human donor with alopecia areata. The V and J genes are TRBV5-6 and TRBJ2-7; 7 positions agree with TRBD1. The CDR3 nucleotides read TGTGCCAGCAGCCCGGGACAGTCCTACGAGCAGTACTTC. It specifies CASSPGQSYEQYF. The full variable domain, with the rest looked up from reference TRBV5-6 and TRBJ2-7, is DAGVTQSPTHLIKTRGQQVTLRCSPKSGHDTVSWYQQALGQGPQFIFQYYEEEERQRGNFPDRFSGHQFPNYSSELNVNALLLGDSALYLCASSPGQSYEQYFGPGTRLTVT.